This TCR beta chain was sequenced in a study of cytomegalovirus exposure and HLA in healthy donors. Study findings and constraints: Previously analyzed data showed that most TCR beta V segments were productive at a frequency of about 90% or about 30%.

The study ran its PCR with 60 Vbeta and 13 Jbeta primers. TCRdb keeps only in-frame clones here, not all; method: immunoSEQ multiplex PCR. The sample carries about 200,000 clones, roughly 85% recorded once. There are 16 residues in the CDR3. Germline V gives CDR1 MNHEY, CDR2 SMNVEV (reference sequence). Trimming stripped 0 bases from V and 2 bases from J, with 13 bases between. As concerns this clone: Its antigen is not identified.

This clonotype was obtained from a young man in good health and CMV-seronegative. The specimen sequenced was PBMCs. The gene calls are TRBV27 and TRBJ1-2, with D perhaps TRBD1 (5 bases). The CDR3 is CASSLSRQPKNYGYTF. The CDR3 DNA follows: TGTGCCAGCAGTTTATCGCGACAGCCCAAAAACTATGGCTACACCTTC.